This T cell receptor beta chain was identified in a study of Tregs in tolerant kidney transplant recipients. Regarding the study as a whole: The most relevant donor-specific Treg TCRbeta repertoire apparently came from expansion with activated donor B cells. No direct test of biological reproducibility was done here. Donor-specific Treg expansion exceeded global Treg expansion in tolerant patients, suggesting antigen drive.

The nonmyeloablative bone marrow transplants came from related graft donors, with transient mixed chimerism. Unstimulated regulatory T cells (CD4+CD25+CD127-), CD4+CD25- non-regulatory cells, CD4 and CD8 cells were FACS-sorted from thawed PBMCs. TCRdb's table, derived via immunoSEQ multiplex PCR, lists solely in-frame clones and lacks some. The profile shows about 52,000 clones, around 90% of them singletons. Comments on this clone: What it recognizes is unknown.

The sequence was collected from a human patient who received a combined kidney and bone marrow transplant. The T cells may partly be graft donor cells. The sample was CD8+ T cells from blood (PBMCs), taken 24 months after the transplant.

CDR3 loop: CASSRVGEGAEYGYTF. The CDR3 nucleotides read TGTGCCAGCTCACGGGTTGGAGAGGGGGCAGAATATGGCTACACCTTC. The V call is TRBV18, the J call TRBJ1-2; 7 bases align to TRBD1. The CDR3 totals 16 residues. Trimming took 4 bases from V and 5 from J; bases not matched to a gene: 13. From germline, CDR1 is KGHSH and CDR2 LQKENI.